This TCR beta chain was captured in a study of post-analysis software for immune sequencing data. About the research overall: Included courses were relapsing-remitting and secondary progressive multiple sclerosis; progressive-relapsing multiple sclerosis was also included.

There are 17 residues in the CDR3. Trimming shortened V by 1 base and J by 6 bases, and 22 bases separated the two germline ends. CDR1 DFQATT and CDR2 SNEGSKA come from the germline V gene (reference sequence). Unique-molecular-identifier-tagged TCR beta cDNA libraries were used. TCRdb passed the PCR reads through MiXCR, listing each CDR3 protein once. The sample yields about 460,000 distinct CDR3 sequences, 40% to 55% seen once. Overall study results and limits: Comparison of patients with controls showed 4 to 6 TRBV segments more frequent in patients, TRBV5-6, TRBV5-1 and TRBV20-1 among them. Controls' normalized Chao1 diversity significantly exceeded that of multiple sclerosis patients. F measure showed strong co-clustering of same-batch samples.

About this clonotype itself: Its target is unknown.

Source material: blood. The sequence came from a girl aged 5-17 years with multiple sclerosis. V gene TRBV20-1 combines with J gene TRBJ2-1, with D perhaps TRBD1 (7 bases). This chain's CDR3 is CSARVSDGGGKGNEQFF. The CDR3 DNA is TGCAGTGCTAGAGTAAGCGACGGAGGGGGCAAGGGCAATGAGCAGTTCTTC.